These 12 T cell receptor beta chains were all obtained from the same sample, sequenced in a study of tumor-infiltrating lymphocytes in primary liver carcinoma. The tissue used was unsorted bulk material of about 19-33 mg. RNA and DNA were co-extracted from it with the AllPrep DNA/RNA mini kit. The researchers produced TCR beta cDNA from roughly 500 ng total RNA with a constant-region primer. Three nested multiplex PCR rounds of slightly modified ARM-PCR generated TCR beta libraries. The opening two PCR rounds, 10 cycles each, paired TRBV1-TRBV30 forward primers with a C-beta reverse primer. From the multiplex PCR reads, TCRdb called clonotypes with MiXCR, one entry per CDR3 protein. The sample includes approximately 110,000 distinct CDR3 sequences, less than 80% of them seen just once. Source material: liver tumor tissue from sampling region 1. Documented subset: tumor region T1, superior pole. These receptors came from a woman aged 55-70 years with primary liver carcinoma and hepatitis B virus infection.

Comments on this clonotype: The germline gene is not matched at one end of the junction; a read error may be the cause. The V gene is TRBV12-3 or TRBV12-4, the J gene TRBJ2-1, with 10 bases fitting TRBD2. The CDR3 spans 14 residues. The CDR3 nucleotides read TGTGGCAGCGGTTCTAGCGGGAGTGTAAGGGAGCAGTTCTTC. This translates into CGSGSSGSVREQFF.

In the case of this clonotype: A read error may produce the germline difference seen at one junction end. The chain combines TRBV5-1 with TRBJ2-7; D is unresolved. This CDR3 has 14 residues. Looked up from germline, CDR1 is SGHRS and CDR2 is YFSETQ. The CDR3 bases are TGCGCCAGCAGCTTGTTATCACAATGCTACGAGCTGTACTTC. It translates to CASSLLSQCYELYF. The full variable domain, in which reference TRBV5-1 and TRBJ2-7 provide the parts outside the CDR3, is KAGVTQTPRYLIKTRGQQVTLSCSPISGHRSVSWYQQTPGQGLQFLFEYFSETQRNKGNFPGRFSGRQFSNSRSEMNVSTLELGDSALYLCASSLLSQCYELYFGPGTRLTVT.

Note on this clonotype: This may arise from a read error, as a much more abundant clone is one base away. V is TRBV5-1 and J is TRBJ1-1, with a possible D match to TRBD1 (5 bases). Per the germline V gene, CDR1 is SGHRS and CDR2 is YFSETQ. This CDR3 region has 15 residues. CDR3 DNA: TGCGCCAGCACCCCTGGGGCCCCCTTGAACGCTGAAGCTTTCTTT. Residues: CASTPGAPLNAEAFF.

This clonotype was seen a few times. This rearrangement joins TRBV12-3 or TRBV12-4 to TRBJ1-5; TRBD1 might be the D (6 bases). V shed 6 bases and J shed 3 bases, with 12 bases lying between them. The CDR3 extends over 14 amino acids. The CDR3 bases are TGTGCCAGCAGGCCGGCAGGGGTCAATCAGCCCCAGCATTTT. This translates into CASRPAGVNQPQHF.

V is TRBV5-5 and J is TRBJ2-2; 15 nucleotides match TRBD2. There are 18 residues in the CDR3. Per germline, CDR1 SGHKS and CDR2 YYEKEE (reference sequence). The ends lost 3 bases at V and 1 base at J; junction bases unmatched: 4. Here the CDR3 DNA reads TGTGCCAGCAGCTCCAGGGGACTAGCGGGAGGGAACACCGGGGAGCTGTTTTTT. Translation: CASSSRGLAGGNTGELFF.

The chain joins TRBV29-1 to TRBJ2-1, with D hard to call. CDR3 length: 14 residues. V gave up 5 bases and J gave up 0 bases, with 11 bases separating them. Germline CDR1 is SQVTM and CDR2 is ANQGSEA. The CDR3 DNA reads TGCAGCGTTCCCGGCCCCAGCTCCTACAATGAGCAGTTCTTC. This codes for CSVPGPSSYNEQFF.

About this clonotype: This sequence may be a read error, since a much larger clone differs from it by one base. This chain joins TRBV6-1 and TRBJ2-7; no definite D call. Trimming shortened V by 6 bases and J by 0 bases, and 12 bases separated the two germline ends. In germline, CDR1 is MNHNS, CDR2 SASEGT. The CDR3 has 14 residues. The CDR3 DNA reads TGTGCCAGCAGATTTTACCCCAACTCCTACGAGCAGTACTTC. Translation gives CASRFYPNSYEQYF.

The chain combines TRBV28 with TRBJ2-3; D is unclear. Germline-derived CDR1 and CDR2 are MDHEN and SYDVKM. Trimming shortened V by 2 bases and J by 4 bases, and 4 bases separated the two germline ends. The CDR3 length is 12 residues. The CDR3 DNA follows: TGTGCCAGCAGTTTACCCTCAGATACGCAGTATTTT. Protein product: CASSLPSDTQYF.

This clonotype has a count of ten or more. The chain combines TRBV6-1 with TRBJ1-1; possibly TRBD1 for D (5 bases). Per the germline V gene, CDR1 is MNHNS and CDR2 is SASEGT. Trimming cost V 4 bases and J 11 bases, with 23 bases left between them. The CDR3 runs to 15 residues. DNA of the CDR3: TGTGCCAGCAGTGCCCCCGGGGGACTCCGCGATGGGGCTTTCTTT. It translates to CASSAPGGLRDGAFF.

As to this clonotype: The missing conserved phenylalanine or tryptophan at the end of this CDR3 makes a read error likely. The V gene is TRBV11-2, the J gene TRBJ1-1; TRBD1 aligns across 8 bases. The CDR3 length is 15 residues. Germline-derived CDR1 and CDR2 are SGHAT and FQNNGV. CDR3 nucleotide sequence: TGTGTCAGCAGCTTAACAACAGGGGGAGGAACTGAAGCTTTCTTA. Translating it yields CVSSLTTGGGTEAFL.

For this clonotype: A much larger clonotype is one base distant, so this may be a read error. The chain combines TRBV12-3 or TRBV12-4 with TRBJ2-6, with 8 bases identical to TRBD1. The CDR3 is made up of 15 amino acids. Trimming cost V 6 bases and J 4 bases; bases outside gene matches: 5. The DNA for the CDR3 is TGTGCCAGCAGCATGACAGGGGCCGGGGCCAACGTCCTGACTTTC. Translated, it gives CASSMTGAGANVLTF.

About this clonotype: No conserved phenylalanine or tryptophan is present at the end of the CDR3, so a read error is the likely explanation. The gene calls are TRBV11-2 and TRBJ2-1; unclear D gene. From germline, CDR1 is SGHAT and CDR2 FQNNGV. The CDR3 is 15 residues long. Trimming stripped 3 bases from V and 5 bases from J, with 14 bases between. The CDR3 DNA is TGTGCCAGCAGCTTGTTGGGATTATGGGACAATGAGCAGTTCCTC. This translates into CASSLLGLWDNEQFL.